A selection of T cell receptor beta chains follows, all from one sample in a study of T cell responses to AZD1222 COVID-19 vaccine. The protocol was immunoSEQ multiplex PCR, while the TCRdb copy is restricted to in-frame clones and leaves out a portion. The data show 40,000 to 45,000 clones, with around 80% seen just once and 20% to 25% held by the top ten. Sequenced material: peripheral blood, taken 28 days after the second dose of the MenACWY control vaccine. All receptors derive from an adult who received the MenACWY meningococcal vaccine as a control. Both conserved end residues are part of each CDR3. The D gene is left open where the match is weak. Some rows mark clone size as missing; the rest say once, few, many or name a class of expanded clone.

TRBD1	TRBV6-5	few	TRBJ1-1	TGTGCCAGCAGTTGGACAGGGGGCGTTGAAGCTTTCTTT	CASSWTGGVEAFF
NA	TRBV2	once	TRBJ1-5	TGTGCCATCCGGGGGTCACAGAATCAGCCCCAGCATTTT	CAIRGSQNQPQHF
NA	TRBV7-9	NA	TRBJ1-2	TGTGCCAGCAGCCTACGGACAGACCTACCGACGCTCGGTGGCTACACCTTC	CASSLRTDLPTLGGYTF
NA	TRBV12-3/TRBV12-4	NA	TRBJ2-7	TGTGCCAGCAGTTTAGCAGGGGGTGAGCAGTACTTC	CASSLAGGEQYF
TRBD2	TRBV7-9	NA	TRBJ2-1	TGTGCCAGCAGCCCACCGATCGGGACTAGCGGGGCGACGGGCAATGAGCAGTTCTTC	CASSPPIGTSGATGNEQFF
TRBD1	TRBV30	NA	TRBJ1-2	TGTGCCTCGCCCCCCGGGACAGGCTATGGCTACACCTTC	CASPPGTGYGYTF
NA	TRBV6-1	NA	TRBJ1-2	TGTGCCAGCAGTGAAGCTGGAGAGAACTATGGCTACACCTTC	CASSEAGENYGYTF
NA	TRBV5-1	NA	TRBJ2-2	TGCGCCAGCAGCTTGAAGGAGGGCGGGAACACCGGGGAGCTGTTTTTT	CASSLKEGGNTGELFF
TRBD1	TRBV15	NA	TRBJ1-5	TGTGCCACCAGCAGAGATTCCGCTACAGGGGATAGTACTCAGCCCCAGCATTTT	CATSRDSATGDSTQPQHF
NA	TRBV11-3	NA	TRBJ2-2	TGTGCCAGCAGCCAGGGGACCCCTGGGGAGCTGTTTTTT	CASSQGTPGELFF
NA	TRBV9	NA	TRBJ2-2	TGTGCCAGCAGCCCGTCTCTCCAGGTATTCGCCGGGGAGCTGTTTTTT	CASSPSLQVFAGELFF
NA	TRBV2	NA	TRBJ2-3	TGTGCCAGCAACGCACCTACCACAGATACGCAGTATTTT	CASNAPTTDTQYF
NA	TRBV14	NA	TRBJ2-5	TGTGCCAGCAGCCAGGCTGGAACGGCCGCTTTTCAGTACTTC	CASSQAGTAAFQYF
TRBD1	TRBV5-6	few	TRBJ1-4	TGTGCCAGCAGCCACCGGACAGGGAATTACGATGAAAAACTGTTTTTT	CASSHRTGNYDEKLFF
NA	TRBV5-1	NA	TRBJ2-5	TGCGCCAGCAGCCCCGGAGGGTCATCGGGTGGGGAGACCCAGTACTTC	CASSPGGSSGGETQYF
NA	TRBV7-9	few	TRBJ1-1	TGTGCCAGCAGCCCCGGGGGGGTCATGAACACTGAAGCTTTCTTT	CASSPGGVMNTEAFF
TRBD1	TRBV5-1	NA	TRBJ1-6	TGCGCCAGCGGACAGGGGAGGGATAATTCACCCCTCCACTTT	CASGQGRDNSPLHF
NA	TRBV4-2	NA	TRBJ1-6	TGTGCCAGCATCCGGACGGGGGGCGGTTCACCCCTCCACTTT	CASIRTGGGSPLHF
NA	TRBV7-9	NA	TRBJ1-2	TGTGCCAGCAGCTTAGGGACCCACTATGGCTACACCTTC	CASSLGTHYGYTF
NA	TRBV6-5	few	TRBJ2-3	TGTGCCAGCAGTACTTCTAGCAGCCGCACAGATACGCAGTATTTT	CASSTSSSRTDTQYF
NA	TRBV5-1	NA	TRBJ2-3	TGCGCCAGCAGCTTAACAGGAGTCTCCAACACAGATACGCAGTATTTT	CASSLTGVSNTDTQYF
NA	TRBV12-5	NA	TRBJ1-2	TGTGCTAGTGGCCTCATTCAGGACGTTTTTTATGGCTACACCTTC	CASGLIQDVFYGYTF
NA	TRBV19	NA	TRBJ1-5	TGTGCCAGCGGGGAGGCTGTCGGTCAGCCCCAGCATTTT	CASGEAVGQPQHF
NA	TRBV2	NA	TRBJ1-2	TGTGCCACGAGGGGGGACACAATGGGGCATGGCTACACCTTC	CATRGDTMGHGYTF
NA	TRBV3-1/TRBV3-2	NA	TRBJ1-4	TGTGCCAGCAGCGGTCGCGGGACCGTTAATGAAAAACTGTTTTTT	CASSGRGTVNEKLFF
NA	TRBV30	NA	TRBJ1-4	TGTGCCTGGAGTACCGACTATGGTGAAAAACTGTTTTTT	CAWSTDYGEKLFF
NA	TRBV5-6	NA	TRBJ1-6	TGTGCCAGCAGGTCCAGGACAGTGAATTCACCCCTCCACTTT	CASRSRTVNSPLHF
NA	TRBV7-9	NA	TRBJ2-2	TGTGCCAGCAGCTTAGAAGTAGTCGCCGGGGAGCTGTTTTTT	CASSLEVVAGELFF
TRBD1	TRBV4-2	NA	TRBJ1-2	TGTGCCAGCAGCCAAGCTCGGGACAGATTCTATGGCTACACCTTC	CASSQARDRFYGYTF
NA	TRBV5-4	NA	TRBJ1-1	TGTGCCAGCAGCCCCGAGATCCCTCACACTGAAGCTTTCTTT	CASSPEIPHTEAFF
NA	TRBV7-9	NA	TRBJ2-7	TGTGCCAGCAGCGAAAGCTACGAGCAGTACTTC	CASSESYEQYF
TRBD1	TRBV6-1	NA	TRBJ2-5	TGTGCCAGCAGTGAGGGGGCAGGGGGCTGGGAGACCCAGTACTTC	CASSEGAGGWETQYF
NA	TRBV9	NA	TRBJ2-7	TGTGCCAGCAGCTTTGGGGCAGGGAACGAGCAGTACTTC	CASSFGAGNEQYF
TRBD2	TRBV5-4	NA	TRBJ2-2	TGTGCCAGCAGCTTGGGGACTAGCGGGCCGACCGGGGAGCTGTTTTTT	CASSLGTSGPTGELFF
NA	TRBV6-5	NA	TRBJ1-1	TGTGCCAGCAGCCGCGGGGCTGAAGCTTTCTTT	CASSRGAEAFF
NA	TRBV6-5	NA	TRBJ2-1	TGTGCCAGCAGTCCTGACGCTAGCTCCTACAATGAGCAGTTCTTC	CASSPDASSYNEQFF
NA	TRBV18	NA	TRBJ1-1	TGTGCCAGCTCTCCATGGGGGAAGATGAACACTGAAGCTTTCTTT	CASSPWGKMNTEAFF
NA	TRBV7-2	NA	TRBJ1-1	TGTGCCAGCAGCGAAAGAAGATGGGCTTTCTTT	CASSERRWAFF
NA	TRBV28	few	TRBJ2-4	TGTGCCAGCATCTGGGGGGGGGCGCGGGACATTCAGTACTTC	CASIWGGARDIQYF
TRBD2	TRBV28	once	TRBJ2-7	TGTGCCAGCAGCCGACTAGCGGGAGTTGGCGAGCAGTACTTC	CASSRLAGVGEQYF
TRBD1	TRBV10-2	NA	TRBJ2-3	TGCGCCAGCAGTGGACAGGGGATCACAGATACGCAGTATTTT	CASSGQGITDTQYF
NA	TRBV5-6	NA	TRBJ2-5	TGTGCCAGCAGCCCCGGTCTAACAGCATCGACCCAGTACTTC	CASSPGLTASTQYF
TRBD1	TRBV29-1	NA	TRBJ1-1	TGCAGCGTTGCGGACAGGAGGAACACTGAAGCTTTCTTT	CSVADRRNTEAFF
NA	TRBV5-5	NA	TRBJ1-1	TGTGCCAGCAGCTTGGCAGGGCGGGATGAAGCTTTCTTT	CASSLAGRDEAFF
TRBD1	TRBV15	NA	TRBJ1-1	TGTGCCACCAGCAGAGGGGACAGGGGATGGAACACTGAAGCTTTCTTT	CATSRGDRGWNTEAFF
TRBD1	TRBV9	NA	TRBJ2-1	TGTGCCAGCAGCTTAACGGGACAGGCACGTAGCTACAATGAGCAGTTCTTC	CASSLTGQARSYNEQFF
NA	TRBV5-1	NA	TRBJ1-2	TGCGCCAGCAGCCTACAGGGATATGGCTACACCTTC	CASSLQGYGYTF
TRBD1	TRBV7-9	NA	TRBJ1-4	TGTGCCAGCAGCCATACAGGGGTAGGGGAAAAACTGTTTTTT	CASSHTGVGEKLFF
NA	TRBV6-5	NA	TRBJ1-2	TGTGCCAGCAGTCTCCTCCCCGGGAGCTCCTATGGCTACACCTTC	CASSLLPGSSYGYTF
NA	TRBV18	NA	TRBJ1-6	TGTGCCAGCTCATTAGACAGAAGCAATTCACCCCTCCACTTT	CASSLDRSNSPLHF
NA	TRBV27	NA	TRBJ1-1	TGTGCCAGCAGTTTATTTAAGTGGTCTGAAGCTTTCTTT	CASSLFKWSEAFF
TRBD2	TRBV6-1	NA	TRBJ2-3	TGTACCAGCAGTGTAGCTTTAGCGGGGGCTACCACGCATACGCAGTATTTT	CTSSVALAGATTHTQYF
NA	TRBV30	NA	TRBJ1-2	TGTGCCTGTCTAAATCCGGGACAAGCCACTGGCTACACCTTC	CACLNPGQATGYTF
NA	TRBV6-5	NA	TRBJ2-2	TGTGCCAGCAGTTACGGCTATACCGGGGAGCTGTTTTTT	CASSYGYTGELFF